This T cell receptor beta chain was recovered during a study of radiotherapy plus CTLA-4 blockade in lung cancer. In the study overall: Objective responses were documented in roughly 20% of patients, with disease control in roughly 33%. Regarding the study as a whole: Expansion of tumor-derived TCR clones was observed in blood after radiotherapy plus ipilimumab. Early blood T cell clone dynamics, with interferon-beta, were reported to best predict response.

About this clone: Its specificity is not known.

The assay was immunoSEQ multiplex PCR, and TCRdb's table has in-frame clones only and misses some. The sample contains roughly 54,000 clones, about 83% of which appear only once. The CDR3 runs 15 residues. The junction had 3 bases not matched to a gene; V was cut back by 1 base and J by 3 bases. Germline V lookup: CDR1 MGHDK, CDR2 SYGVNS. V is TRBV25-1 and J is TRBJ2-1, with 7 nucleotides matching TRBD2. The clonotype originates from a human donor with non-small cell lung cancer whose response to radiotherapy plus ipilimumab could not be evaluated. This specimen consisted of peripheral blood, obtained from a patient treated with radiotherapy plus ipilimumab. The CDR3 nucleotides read TGTGCCAGCAGTGAATTCGGCGGGAGCTACAATGAGCAGTTCTTC. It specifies CASSEFGGSYNEQFF.